This T cell receptor beta chain was identified in a study of cytomegalovirus exposure and HLA in healthy donors. Findings of the study overall: When the data were analyzed later, several of the most significant clusters appeared to be linked to common viral pathogens. For presence/absence analyses, sequencing depth was assumed to be roughly uniform across donors.

CDR3 length: 14 amino acids. The germline CDR1 and CDR2 sequences are SGDLS and YYNGEE. Losses at the gene ends were 3 bases for V and 5 bases for J; bases not matched to a gene: 6. This clone was recorded a few times. Its antigen is as yet unknown. PCR used 60 Vbeta primers and 13 Jbeta primers. Repertoires were generated with immunoSEQ multiplex PCR, while TCRdb's copy carries only in-frame clones and drops some. The sample lists 130,000 to 150,000 clones; about four fifths were seen once. What was sequenced was PBMCs. This TCR was sampled from a man aged 40-49 years in good health and CMV-seronegative. J is TRBJ2-5 and V is TRBV9; 8 positions match TRBD1. The CDR3 DNA reads TGTGCCAGCAGCGGGGCAGGGGGCGCGGAGACCCAGTACTTC. Translation gives CASSGAGGAETQYF.